The entry that follows covers one T cell receptor (beta chain) sequence. The data were taken from a study of CD8 T cells in Susac syndrome. With random hexamers, reverse transcription was performed on roughly 0.5 to 1 ug of RNA. TCRdb passed the immunoSEQ multiplex PCR reads through MiXCR, listing each CDR3 protein once. The data show 95,000 to 150,000 distinct CDR3 sequences, with around 96% seen just once and 0.07% to 0.09% held by the top ten. V shed 5 bases and J 4 bases; nucleotides not matched to a gene: 7. Germline CDR1 is SEHNR and CDR2 is FQNEAQ (reference sequence). The CDR3 is 14 amino acids.

Input material: CD4+ T cells from PBMCs. This TCR was sampled from a human donor in good health. The J gene is TRBJ1-2, the V gene TRBV7-9, with 7 nucleotides matching TRBD1. The CDR3 DNA sequence: TGTGCCAGCAGCCCAACAGGGGAGGGCTATGGCTACACCTTC. Translating gives CASSPTGEGYGYTF.